The present entry profiles one TCR beta chain with its context. Its antigen remains unknown. Trimming took off 6 bases at V and 6 bases at J, with 17 bases between the two ends. Germline V gene lookup returns CDR1 LNHNV and CDR2 YYDKDF (reference sequence). The CDR3 loop spans 14 amino acids. This table comes from immunoSEQ multiplex PCR, and its TCRdb copy is limited to in-frame clones, with some not included. This sample has some 1,900,000 clones; approximately 94% occur once, and the top ten carry more than 0.95%. The data belong to a study of shared clonotypes between healthy human individuals. Study in general: Samples came from a couple of female and a few male donors aged 18 to 49. Regarding the study as a whole: The diversity represented, both genetic and in exposure history, was limited by few donors.

As defined, naive CD8 cells were CD45RO-negative and positively selected for CCR7, with terminally differentiated effector memory CD45RA+ cells excluded. Those who donated were healthy HIV-negative adults, with no recent acute infections or vaccinations reported. The TCR originated in a man aged 18 to 30 in good health. The chain carries TRBV15 and TRBJ1-1; perhaps TRBD1 as D (6 bases). The sequenced sample was naive CD8+ T cells sorted from blood. The CDR3 bases are TGTGCCACCAGGGCTGAGGGGGGTTTGGCTGAAGCTTTCTTT. Translated: CATRAEGGLAEAFF.